This T cell receptor (beta chain) was sequenced in a study of shared clonotypes between healthy human individuals (dated by TCRdb to the early 2020s). For the wider study: A few men and two women, aged 18 to 49 years, made up the cohort. For each donor, CD4 naive and CD4 memory were each given three plates, CD8 naive was given two plates, and CD8 memory was given one plate. Blood TCR repertoires of four to six healthy adults were deeply sequenced to estimate repertoire size and the extent of clonotype sharing between individuals. To increase sequencing depth and limit assay-specific biases, TCR repertoire library preparation and sequencing were carried out by different laboratories using diverse techniques. Per donor, leukapheresis produced somewhere between about 0.8 and 9 billion PBMCs. Results and caveats for the whole study, not just this receptor: Pairwise subsampling indicated that sequencing depth was expected to affect the degree of clonotype sharing among donors. Sampling was restricted to blood, and TCR repertoires in tissues likely differ from the TCR repertoires found in blood. When a few donors were compared, the shared fraction of clonotypes was about 5% for naive CD4, approximately 3.5% for naive CD8, more than 2% for memory CD4, and 0.35% to 0.4% for memory CD8. Because the study included a small number of donors, the genetic and exposure-history diversity represented was limited. Compared with non-shared clonotypes, the clonotypes found in all four sorted-subset donors had higher generation probabilities. Larger estimated clonotype richness was generally found for naive subsets than for memory subsets. Even with the large sequencing depth, rarefaction of the sorted-subset datasets indicated that sequencing was incomplete.

The germline V gene yields MNHEY for CDR1 and SVGAGI for CDR2. The CDR3, cysteine through phenylalanine, is 15 amino acids long. Only the CDR3 DNA stays, 45 bases, in frame from base 1. V trim: 4 bases; J trim: 6 bases; unmatched bases: 10. TCR CDR3 regions were amplified from genomic DNA by multiplex PCR using the deep immunoSEQ assay. Genomic DNA extracted from each cell subset was distributed evenly over all wells of several immunoSEQ 96-well plates, and each plate served as one replicate. Each replicate PCR for sorted subsets received roughly 0.2 ug genomic DNA, equal to roughly 30,000 T cell genomes. The purified libraries were quantified using a Qubit 3.0 fluorometer, sized with a Bioanalyzer 2100, and then quantified again using the KAPA Library Quantification kit. Every immunoSEQ 96-well plate was sequenced on a separate single-read 150-cycle Illumina NextSeq 550 flow cell. On the study's bioinformatics: Because only junctional sequences without quality scores were contained in the immunoSEQ output, filtering matching that applied to full-length reads could not be performed. To assign V/J genes and CDR3, sequences were annotated against IMGT germline references using PyIR, a Python wrapper for IgBLAST v1.9. Reads were filtered out if the reads had weak V/J assignments (E-value above 1e-6), no CDR3, stop codons, out-of-frame junctions, or ambiguous translated residues. V3J clonotypes were defined by identical inferred V gene, J gene, and CDR3 amino acid sequence. To compute the percentage overlap between repertoires, the number of shared unique clonotypes was divided by the size of the smaller repertoire. Richness of each repertoire was evaluated using RTK rarefaction, the Chao1 estimator, and Recon v2.1 estimates of unobserved clonotypes. Generation probabilities for all TCRbeta clonotypes obtained by the gDNA method from a handful of donors were computed using OLGA. Drawn from immuneACCESS, this table holds only the in-frame rearrangements with V and J called that TCRdb kept. Clones are partly lost; checked studies trace under half to an unresolved V gene and leave the rest unexplained. The DNA gave D and trimming, while V, J and clone size come from that table. Across this sample there are around 2,100,000 clones, with less than 95% seen only once. 0.95% to 1.5% of the sample belongs to the ten largest clones.

Points on this clone: This clone's antigen is unknown. Base qualities are missing; no much larger clone stands one base away.

For the CD8 naive samples, CD45RO-negative cells were positively selected for CCR7, yielding a CD45RA+CCR7+ population from which TemRA cells were excluded. Healthy HIV-negative adults with no recently reported acute infections or vaccinations were included as donors. Every donor was a Caucasian adult residing in Nashville, Tennessee, USA. Blood was obtained by leukapheresis, after which PBMCs were separated by Ficoll-Histopaque density gradient centrifugation and cryopreserved in liquid nitrogen vapor phase. Analytical flow cytometry was used to check the purity and quantity of every magnetically sorted T cell population. Genomic DNA was isolated from each sorted fraction and quantified by UV absorbance on a Nanodrop 2000c.

This sequence originates from a man aged 18 to 30 in good health. The chain is assembled from TRBV6-5 and TRBJ2-3; the junction holds 7 bases that match TRBD1. The sample consisted of naive CD8+ T cells sorted from blood. The cell subset or site label here, explained by the study, means: CD45RA+CCR7+. The CDR3 loop reads CASSSLSTGTDTQYF. The sequence in DNA is TGTGCCAGCAGTTCCCTTTCGACAGGGACGGATACGCAGTATTTT.